The 3 T cell receptor beta chains below come from one sample, sequenced in a study of T cells in tuberculosis. Time point specified: new active TB diagnosis, blood taken before or within 7 days of starting treatment. The repertoire was sequenced with immunoSEQ multiplex PCR; TCRdb's copy has only in-frame clones and lacks some. The sample has about 34,000 clones, approximately 94% seen once; the top ten hold about 10%. The sample in question was PBMCs, obtained at tuberculosis diagnosis. The receptors originated from an adult with tuberculosis.

The V call is TRBV4-1, the J call TRBJ1-1; TRBD1 might be the D (6 bases). The CDR3 spans 17 residues. V was clipped by 0 bases and J by 0 bases, with 14 bases between them. Looked up from germline, CDR1 is MGHRA and CDR2 is YSYEKL. This CDR3 reads CASSQDNGRGMNTEAFF. CDR3 DNA: TGCGCCAGCAGCCAAGATAATGGCAGGGGCATGAACACTGAAGCTTTCTTT.

The chain is built from TRBV9 and TRBJ2-3, with 9 nucleotides matching TRBD2. Per the germline V gene, CDR1 is SGDLS and CDR2 is YYNGEE. The CDR3 has 15 amino acids. V was clipped by 6 bases and J by 3 bases; unmatched bases: 8. The CDR3 reads CASTGRTSDTDTQYF. In DNA, the CDR3 is TGTGCCAGCACTGGCCGGACTAGCGATACAGATACGCAGTATTTT.

The rearrangement joins TRBV2 to TRBJ2-7; D is possibly TRBD2 (7 bases). This CDR3 comprises 13 residues. V was clipped by 1 base and J by 5 bases, with 9 bases between them. The germline CDR1 and CDR2 sequences are SNHLY and FYNNEI. The CDR3 DNA reads TGTGCCAGCAGTGAAGGGGGGGGCGACGAGCAGTACTTC. Encoded protein: CASSEGGGDEQYF. The full variable domain, rest sourced from reference TRBV2 and TRBJ2-7, is EPEVTQTPSHQVTQMGQEVILRCVPISNHLYFYWYRQILGQKVEFLVSFYNNEISEKSEIFDDQFSVERPDGSNFTLKIRSTKLEDSAMYFCASSEGGGDEQYFGPGTRLTVT.